This T cell receptor beta chain is from a study of cytomegalovirus exposure and HLA in healthy donors. The study drew the donors from its approximately 110-subject validation cohort, separate from the roughly 670-subject first cohort. General study results and limits: Rarity characterized most TCR sequences, yet some public TCRs appeared in many donors. With high specificity and sensitivity, the classifier reportedly diagnosed cytomegalovirus status.

V dropped 5 bases and J dropped 2; count of bases not matched to a gene: 10. The CDR3 extends over 16 amino acids. Germline-derived CDR1 and CDR2 are SGHVS and FQNEAQ. Clones were read by immunoSEQ multiplex PCR, and TCRdb kept only the in-frame ones, dropping some. The table lists 140,000 to 150,000 clones, 94% of them singletons. As concerns this clone: The antigen is not known.

This chain connects TRBV7-8 to TRBJ2-3; 7 bases are a match to TRBD2. The receptor was isolated from a man between 18 and 29 years old in good health and CMV-seropositive. Sequenced input: PBMCs. The CDR3 protein is CASSRGVGTFTDTQYF. The CDR3 DNA reads TGTGCCAGCAGCCGGGGGGTGGGGACCTTCACAGATACGCAGTATTTT. Full variable domain (outside the CDR3, taken from reference TRBV7-8 and TRBJ2-3): GAGVSQSPRYKVAKRGQDVALRCDPISGHVSLFWYQQALGQGPEFLTYFQNEAQLDKSGLPSDRFFAERPEGSVSTLKIQRTQQEDSAVYLCASSRGVGTFTDTQYFGPGTRLTVL.